Listed below are T cell receptor beta chains from one sample, sequenced in a study of T cell repertoires in cytomegalovirus infection. MiXCR, run by TCRdb on the reads, gives a single entry per CDR3 protein. The table includes 310,000 or so distinct CDR3 sequences, around 25% detected once. These receptors' targets are unknown. Sequences were derived from cultured PBMCs, sampled from culture after CMV antigen stimulation. The source of these receptors is a human donor in good health (CMV status not recorded). Some clones in this sample may be carry-over from other donors' samples. Each CDR3 is given with its conserved first and last residue.

v_call: TRBV7-2
j_call: TRBJ2-1
cdr3_length: 13
cdr3_aa: CASSSGPNNEQFF

v_call: TRBV6-5
j_call: TRBJ2-7
cdr3_length: 15
cdr3_aa: CASSPTGTGRNEQYF

v_call: TRBV7-9
j_call: TRBJ1-4
cdr3_length: 15
cdr3_aa: CASSPRQGSDEKLFF

v_call: TRBV7-2
j_call: TRBJ2-5
cdr3_length: 16
cdr3_aa: CASSLSSPEWAETQYF

v_call: TRBV12-3/TRBV12-4
j_call: TRBJ2-2
cdr3_length: 14
cdr3_aa: CASSFDSNTGELFF

v_call: TRBV7-2
j_call: TRBJ2-7
cdr3_length: 15
cdr3_aa: CASSIGLANTYEQYF

v_call: TRBV11-2
j_call: TRBJ2-4
cdr3_length: 15
cdr3_aa: CASSATGLTKNIQYF

v_call: TRBV2
j_call: TRBJ2-3
cdr3_length: 14
cdr3_aa: CASSGRTSTDTQYF

v_call: TRBV29-1
j_call: TRBJ2-7
cdr3_length: 11
cdr3_aa: CSVGETYEQYF

v_call: TRBV7-2
j_call: TRBJ1-4
cdr3_length: 15
cdr3_aa: CASSLKQGYSEKLFF

v_call: TRBV7-2
j_call: TRBJ1-5
cdr3_length: 15
cdr3_aa: CASSWGQAGYQPQHF

v_call: TRBV4-1
j_call: TRBJ1-2
cdr3_length: 17
cdr3_aa: CASSQAYRTATNYGYTF

v_call: TRBV10-3
j_call: TRBJ2-4
cdr3_length: 14
cdr3_aa: CAISETGGKNIQYF

v_call: TRBV7-6
j_call: TRBJ2-3
cdr3_length: 16
cdr3_aa: CASSPQLGGSTDTQYF

v_call: TRBV7-2
j_call: TRBJ2-7
cdr3_length: 14
cdr3_aa: CASSPGGGFYEQYF

v_call: TRBV6-2/TRBV6-3
j_call: TRBJ2-2
cdr3_length: 16
cdr3_aa: CASSYGQNIYTGELFF

v_call: TRBV7-6
j_call: TRBJ1-2
cdr3_length: 13
cdr3_aa: CASSLAGVIGYTF

v_call: TRBV7-2
j_call: TRBJ1-2
cdr3_length: 14
cdr3_aa: CASSPAGENYGYTF

v_call: TRBV4-3
j_call: TRBJ2-1
cdr3_length: 16
cdr3_aa: CASSQEGLAGYNEQFF

v_call: TRBV7-9
j_call: TRBJ1-5
cdr3_length: 14
cdr3_aa: CASSRTGFDQPQHF

v_call: TRBV7-2
j_call: TRBJ1-2
cdr3_length: 14
cdr3_aa: CASSPDQTHYGYTF

v_call: TRBV25-1
j_call: TRBJ2-3
cdr3_length: 13
cdr3_aa: CASTLSGADTQYF

v_call: TRBV6-1
j_call: TRBJ2-7
cdr3_length: 14
cdr3_aa: CASSVTGPVYEQYF

v_call: TRBV7-2
j_call: TRBJ2-1
cdr3_length: 16
cdr3_aa: CASSYKWGSQYNEQFF

v_call: TRBV7-6
j_call: TRBJ1-5
cdr3_length: 14
cdr3_aa: CASSAQGEGQPQHF

v_call: TRBV7-2
j_call: TRBJ1-6
cdr3_length: 16
cdr3_aa: CASSHVSNQPNSPLHF

v_call: TRBV28
j_call: TRBJ2-1
cdr3_length: 16
cdr3_aa: CASSLSGTSGRYEQFF

v_call: TRBV12-3/TRBV12-4
j_call: TRBJ2-7
cdr3_length: 14
cdr3_aa: CASSFSSRAYEQYF

v_call: TRBV7-2
j_call: TRBJ2-2
cdr3_length: 12
cdr3_aa: CASSHLSGELFF

v_call: TRBV20-1
j_call: TRBJ2-5
cdr3_length: 12
cdr3_aa: CSVRGIQETQYF

v_call: TRBV11-3
j_call: TRBJ2-3
cdr3_length: 17
cdr3_aa: CASSYLSWGHPEISQYF

v_call: TRBV12-3/TRBV12-4
j_call: TRBJ2-3
cdr3_length: 17
cdr3_aa: CASSTKLAGITSPTQYF

v_call: TRBV10-1
j_call: TRBJ1-1
cdr3_length: 13
cdr3_aa: CASSPRSDTEAFF

v_call: TRBV11-2
j_call: TRBJ2-3
cdr3_length: 14
cdr3_aa: CASSLEWLTDTQYF

v_call: TRBV7-9
j_call: TRBJ2-7
cdr3_length: 15
cdr3_aa: CASSLGSGRADEQYF

v_call: TRBV4-1
j_call: TRBJ2-1
cdr3_length: 15
cdr3_aa: CASSQYLSSYNEQFF

v_call: TRBV10-3
j_call: TRBJ2-2
cdr3_length: 16
cdr3_aa: CAISDREGKNTGELFF

v_call: TRBV7-2
j_call: TRBJ2-3
cdr3_length: 16
cdr3_aa: CASSSSGGRGTDTQYF

v_call: TRBV6-2/TRBV6-3
j_call: TRBJ2-1
cdr3_length: 15
cdr3_aa: CASSYWAAIRNEQFF

v_call: TRBV6-2/TRBV6-3
j_call: TRBJ2-6
cdr3_length: 15
cdr3_aa: CATGREPLGANVLTF

v_call: TRBV4-1
j_call: TRBJ1-5
cdr3_length: 14
cdr3_aa: CASSQVDLNQPQHF

v_call: TRBV4-2
j_call: TRBJ2-7
cdr3_length: 17
cdr3_aa: CASSQASPGQGYSEQYF

v_call: TRBV27
j_call: TRBJ1-2
cdr3_length: 15
cdr3_aa: CASSLERGVIYGYTF

v_call: TRBV7-9
j_call: TRBJ1-2
cdr3_length: 15
cdr3_aa: CASSLAGSESYGYTF

v_call: TRBV7-2
j_call: TRBJ2-5
cdr3_length: 12
cdr3_aa: CASSLVLGQSYF

v_call: TRBV27
j_call: TRBJ2-5
cdr3_length: 17
cdr3_aa: CASSLSTGTARRETQYF

v_call: TRBV12-3/TRBV12-4
j_call: TRBJ1-1
cdr3_length: 12
cdr3_aa: CASSPGSTEAFF

v_call: TRBV4-2
j_call: TRBJ2-7
cdr3_length: 15
cdr3_aa: CASSQTTGSGYEQYF

v_call: TRBV4-1
j_call: TRBJ1-3
cdr3_length: 20
cdr3_aa: CASSQGILGVPPGSGNTIYF

v_call: TRBV15
j_call: TRBJ2-4
cdr3_length: 15
cdr3_aa: CATSTTSDGKNIQYF

v_call: TRBV28
j_call: TRBJ1-2
cdr3_length: 13
cdr3_aa: CASRSTGSYGYTF

v_call: TRBV6-2/TRBV6-3
j_call: TRBJ1-3
cdr3_length: 14
cdr3_aa: CASSVNDGVDTIYF

v_call: TRBV29-1
j_call: TRBJ1-2
cdr3_length: 13
cdr3_aa: CSVEQSTNYGYTF